This T cell receptor (beta chain) is drawn from a study of beta chain features in type 1 diabetes. Study summary: No patient-donor differences in age, gender, total cells or subset yield. Study-wide findings and caveats: There were fewer insertions and more deletions at the VDJ junctions of type 1 diabetes patients. All four CD4+ subsets of Type 1 diabetes patients contained TCRB CDR3s that were moderately but significantly shorter. PCR might show a preference for shorter templates, equally across patients and controls.

The length of the CDR3 is 15 residues. V gave up 10 bases and J gave up 9 bases, with 28 bases separating them. Germline V gives CDR1 SGDLS, CDR2 YYNGEE. The isolated RNA, all of it, was reverse transcribed, so expressed TCRB transcripts were what got sequenced. Assay used: immunoSEQ multiplex PCR; TCRdb lists only in-frame clones, some missing. The sample yields over 650,000 clones, about an eighth seen once. For this clone: What it recognizes is unknown.

This clonotype originated in a man younger than 30 with type 1 diabetes. The specimen sequenced was naive CD4+ T cells from blood. V usage is TRBV9 and J usage is TRBJ2-5, with D possibly matching TRBD2 (7 bases). The CDR3 spells CAPHKAGALSVSQYF. CDR3 nucleotide sequence: TGTGCCCCCCACAAGGCGGGGGCCCTGTCGGTGTCCCAGTACTTC. Based on the CDR3 plus reference TRBV9 and TRBJ2-5, the full variable domain is DSGVTQTPKHLITATGQRVTLRCSPRSGDLSVYWYQQSLDQGLQFLIQYYNGEERAKGNILERFSAQQFPDLHSELNLSSLELGDSALYFCAPHKAGALSVSQYFGPGTRLLVL.